This T cell receptor (beta chain) was identified during a study of graft-versus-host responses after intestinal transplantation. Study details: Among the recipients, all got anti-thymocyte globulin induction and then tacrolimus and steroids for about 3 years.

About this clone itself: Antigen unknown.

The data were produced by immunoSEQ multiplex PCR, yet TCRdb's version contains in-frame clones alone and is incomplete. In the table there are tens of thousands of clones, over 80% of which are singletons. Findings and caveats of the study: The presence of high graft-versus-host to host-versus-graft clonal ratios in allografts characterized patients with graft-donor T cell macrochimerism. Among recipient marrow samples, GvH clones were found; some appeared first in ileum or blood.

CDR3 length: 15 amino acids. CDR1 and CDR2 (germline): SGHRS, YFSETQ. Trimming took 2 bases from V and 0 from J, leaving 10 bases between them. V gene TRBV5-1 combines with J gene TRBJ2-3; D not resolved. This TCR was recovered from a human patient who received an intestinal transplant, so some T cells may come from the graft donor. The source was PBMCs, collected 98 days after intestinal transplantation. CDR3 protein: CASSLIPSSTDTQYF. In DNA form, the CDR3 reads TGCGCCAGCAGCTTAATACCTTCTAGCACAGATACGCAGTATTTT.